Listed below are T cell receptor beta chains from one sample, sequenced in a study of blood T cell repertoires in COVID-19. Data came from immunoSEQ multiplex PCR; TCRdb stores just in-frame clones and leaves some out. The sample holds roughly 200,000 clones, 82% seen once. Material for sequencing was PBMCs or T cells enriched from blood (not recorded which). Receptors originate from a woman aged 55-70 years with acute COVID-19. Both conserved end residues are part of each CDR3. Fields, in order: V gene, J gene, clone size, D gene, CDR3 protein, CDR3 DNA. A D gene is named only where the DNA matches it firmly. Clone size is not always given. Where it is, it says once, few, many or a class for expanded clones.

TRBV7-9	TRBJ1-6	.	.	CASFGDNNSPLHF	TGTGCCAGCTTTGGGGACAACAATTCACCCCTCCACTTT
TRBV7-9	TRBJ1-4	.	.	CASSPRWDPGRVEKLFF	TGTGCCAGCAGCCCCCGGTGGGACCCCGGGAGGGTAGAAAAACTGTTTTTT
TRBV30	TRBJ1-2	.	TRBD1	CAWSVGGTAYGYTF	TGTGCCTGGAGTGTAGGGGGGACAGCCTATGGCTACACCTTC
TRBV5-6	TRBJ1-6	.	.	CASTLEYNSPLHF	TGTGCCAGCACCCTGGAGTATAATTCACCCCTCCACTTT
TRBV29-1	TRBJ1-1	.	.	CSAGGEGDTEAFF	TGCAGCGCAGGTGGGGAGGGGGACACTGAAGCTTTCTTT
TRBV19	TRBJ2-2	few	.	CASSMQGKGELFF	TGTGCCAGTAGTATGCAGGGGAAAGGGGAGCTGTTTTTT
TRBV6-5	TRBJ2-2	once	.	CASSPTVTGELFF	TGTGCCAGCAGTCCTACAGTCACCGGGGAGCTGTTTTTT
TRBV7-8	TRBJ1-2	once	.	CASSSNRLPFPGHGYTF	TGTGCCAGCAGCTCTAACAGGTTACCCTTTCCAGGGCATGGCTACACCTTC
TRBV7-9	TRBJ1-4	.	.	CATADGVLGNEKLFF	TGTGCCACCGCGGACGGGGTCTTGGGTAACGAAAAACTGTTTTTT
TRBV3-1/TRBV3-2	TRBJ1-4	.	TRBD1	CASSQDRLDRDNEKLFF	TGTGCCAGCAGCCAAGATCGGTTGGACAGGGATAATGAAAAACTGTTTTTT
TRBV18	TRBJ1-6	.	.	CASSPREGTFNSPLHF	TGTGCCAGCTCACCAAGGGAGGGGACTTTTAATTCACCCCTCCACTTT
TRBV27	TRBJ1-5	.	TRBD1	CASGFGQGHQPQHF	TGTGCCAGCGGATTTGGACAGGGGCATCAGCCCCAGCATTTT
TRBV24-1	TRBJ2-2	.	TRBD1	CATSDLGTANTGELFF	TGTGCCACCAGTGACCTTGGGACAGCGAACACCGGGGAGCTGTTTTTT
TRBV7-8	TRBJ2-5	few	TRBD2	CATVHGRAGETQYF	TGTGCCACCGTCCACGGGAGGGCCGGTGAGACCCAGTACTTC
TRBV5-6	TRBJ2-5	.	TRBD2	CASSSSAAGGLETQYF	TGTGCCAGCAGCTCCTCTGCTGCGGGGGGGCTCGAGACCCAGTACTTC
TRBV7-7	TRBJ2-1	.	TRBD2	CASSPRLADTYNEQFF	TGTGCCAGCAGCCCCCGACTAGCGGATACCTACAATGAGCAGTTCTTC
TRBV2	TRBJ1-1	once	.	CASTLAGVGTEAFF	TGTGCCAGCACCCTCGCGGGCGTGGGCACTGAAGCTTTCTTT
TRBV7-6	TRBJ2-7	.	TRBD1	CASSLQGTGSVEQYF	TGTGCCAGCAGCTTACAAGGGACAGGTTCAGTCGAGCAGTACTTC
TRBV12-3/TRBV12-4	TRBJ1-2	.	TRBD1	CASSRDSSQGYTF	TGTGCCAGCAGTCGGGACAGCTCACAGGGCTACACCTTC
TRBV6-2/TRBV6-3	TRBJ1-2	.	TRBD1	CASGPPVDRGFGYTF	TGTGCCAGCGGCCCGCCCGTGGACAGGGGCTTTGGCTACACCTTC
TRBV5-1	TRBJ2-5	.	TRBD2	CASSLAPAGGRETQYF	TGCGCCAGCAGCTTGGCCCCAGCGGGAGGGCGAGAGACCCAGTACTTC
TRBV4-1	TRBJ1-1	.	.	CASSQDRETEAFF	TGCGCCAGCAGCCAAGATCGCGAGACTGAAGCTTTCTTT